The 2 T cell receptor beta chains below come from one sample, sequenced in a study of pediatric ulcerative colitis. Data came from immunoSEQ multiplex PCR; TCRdb stores just in-frame clones and leaves some out. The sample shows about 64,000 clones, 70% to 80% of them seen only once. The source material was blood. These receptors were collected from a boy between 10 and 17 years old with moderate ulcerative colitis.

The rearrangement uses TRBV28 and TRBJ1-5; D may be TRBD1 (5 bases). This CDR3 has 17 amino acids. Germline lookup yields CDR1 MDHEN and CDR2 SYDVKM. V was pared by 3 bases and J by 3 bases, with 18 bases between. CDR3: CASSLFTSAQVNQPQHF. The CDR3 DNA reads as TGTGCCAGCAGTTTGTTCACGTCGGCACAGGTCAATCAGCCCCAGCATTTT.

This clone was observed a few times. The rearrangement links TRBV4-2 to TRBJ1-1; D is unresolved. In germline, CDR1 is LGHNA, CDR2 YNFKEQ. This CDR3 is built from 11 residues. V lost 0 bases to trimming and J lost 8 bases, with 4 bases between them. The CDR3 DNA reads as TGTGCCAGCAGCCAAGATTCCGAAGCTTTCTTT. Translated, it gives CASSQDSEAFF.